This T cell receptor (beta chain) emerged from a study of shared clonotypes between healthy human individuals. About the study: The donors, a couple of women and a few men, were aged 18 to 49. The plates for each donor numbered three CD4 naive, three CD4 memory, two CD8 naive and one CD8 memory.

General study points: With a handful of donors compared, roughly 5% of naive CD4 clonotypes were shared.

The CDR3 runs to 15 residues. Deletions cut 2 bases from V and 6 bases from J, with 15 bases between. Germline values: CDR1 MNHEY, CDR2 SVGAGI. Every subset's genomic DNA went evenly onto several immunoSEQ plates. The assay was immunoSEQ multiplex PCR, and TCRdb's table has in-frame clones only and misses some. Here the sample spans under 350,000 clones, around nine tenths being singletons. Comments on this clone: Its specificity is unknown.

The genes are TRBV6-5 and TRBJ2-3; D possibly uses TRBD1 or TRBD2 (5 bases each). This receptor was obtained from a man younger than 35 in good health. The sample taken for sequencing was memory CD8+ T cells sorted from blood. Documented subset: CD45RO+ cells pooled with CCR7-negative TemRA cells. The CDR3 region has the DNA TGTGCCAGCAGTTACAGGGTTTCTGAGGGGGATACGCAGTATTTT. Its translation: CASSYRVSEGDTQYF.